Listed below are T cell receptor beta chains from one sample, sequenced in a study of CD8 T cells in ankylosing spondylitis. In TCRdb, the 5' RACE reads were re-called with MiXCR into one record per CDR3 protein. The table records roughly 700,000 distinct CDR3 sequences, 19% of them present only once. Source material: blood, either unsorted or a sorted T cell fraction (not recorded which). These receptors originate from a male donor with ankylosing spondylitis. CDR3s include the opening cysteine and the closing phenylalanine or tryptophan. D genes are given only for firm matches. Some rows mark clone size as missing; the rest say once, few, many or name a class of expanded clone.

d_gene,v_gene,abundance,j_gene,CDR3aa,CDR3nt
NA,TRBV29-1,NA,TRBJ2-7,CSALSGPNYEQYF,TGCAGCGCCCTCTCCGGGCCGAACTACGAGCAGTACTTC
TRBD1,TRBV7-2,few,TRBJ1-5,CASSTYRGSQPQHF,TGTGCCAGCAGCACGTACAGGGGTTCGCAGCCCCAGCATTTT
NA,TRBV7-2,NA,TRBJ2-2,CASSLGVRENTGELFF,TGTGCCAGCAGCTTAGGGGTCAGGGAGAACACCGGGGAGCTGTTTTTT
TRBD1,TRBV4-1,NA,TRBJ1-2,CASSHTTGGFYGYTF,TGCGCCAGCAGCCATACCACAGGGGGCTTCTATGGCTACACCTTC
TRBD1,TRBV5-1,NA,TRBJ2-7,CASRRQGASYEQYF,TGCGCCAGCCGCAGACAGGGCGCCTCCTACGAGCAGTACTTC
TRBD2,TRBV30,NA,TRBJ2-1,CAWSTSGYVDEQFF,TGTGCCTGGAGTACTAGCGGTTACGTCGATGAGCAGTTCTTC
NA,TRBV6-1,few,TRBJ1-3,CASSIGQSGNTIYF,TGTGCCAGCAGTATCGGACAATCTGGAAACACCATATATTTT
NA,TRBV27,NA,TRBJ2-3,CASSPSSGLPDTQYF,TGTGCCAGCAGTCCCTCGAGTGGGTTGCCAGATACGCAGTATTTT
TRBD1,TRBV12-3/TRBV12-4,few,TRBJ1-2,CASSLSTGQGLYGYTF,TGTGCCAGCAGTTTATCGACCGGACAGGGTCTCTATGGCTACACCTTC
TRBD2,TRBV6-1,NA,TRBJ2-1,CASSAFGTSLFF,TGTGCCAGCAGTGCATTCGGGACTAGTTTGTTCTTC
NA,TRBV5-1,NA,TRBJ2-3,CASSLVGSRDTQYF,TGCGCCAGCAGCTTGGTGGGCAGCCGGGATACGCAGTATTTT
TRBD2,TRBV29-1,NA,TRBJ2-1,CSVKKLAGGLANEQFF,TGCAGCGTAAAAAAGCTAGCGGGGGGGCTCGCCAATGAGCAGTTCTTC
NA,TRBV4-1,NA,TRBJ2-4,CASSQDRGINIQYF,TGCGCCAGCAGCCAAGATCGCGGGATTAACATTCAGTACTTC
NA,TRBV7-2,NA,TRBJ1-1,CASTSVTNTEAFF,TGTGCCAGCACCTCCGTGACGAACACTGAAGCTTTCTTT
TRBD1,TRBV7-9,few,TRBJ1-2,CASSLGDSFYGYTF,TGTGCCAGCAGCTTAGGGGACAGCTTCTATGGCTACACCTTC
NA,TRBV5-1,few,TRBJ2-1,CASSLSLAREYNEQFF,TGCGCCAGCAGCTTGTCCCTAGCAAGGGAGTACAATGAGCAGTTCTTC
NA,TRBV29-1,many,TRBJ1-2,CSVGQDYGYTF,TGCAGCGTTGGACAGGATTATGGCTACACCTTC
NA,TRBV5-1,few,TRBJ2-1,CASSPSPQSSYNEQFF,TGCGCCAGCAGCCCCTCACCACAAAGCTCCTACAATGAGCAGTTCTTC
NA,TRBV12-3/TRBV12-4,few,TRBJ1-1,CASSSLSWMNTEAFF,TGTGCCAGCAGTTCGCTATCCTGGATGAACACTGAAGCTTTCTTT
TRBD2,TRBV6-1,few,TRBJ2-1,CASRETSSPYNEQFF,TGTGCCAGCAGAGAGACTAGCAGCCCCTACAATGAGCAGTTCTTC
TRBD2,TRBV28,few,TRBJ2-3,CASSLQAGGTDTQYF,TGTGCCAGCAGTTTACAGGCGGGAGGCACAGATACGCAGTATTTT
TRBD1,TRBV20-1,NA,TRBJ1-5,CSAATGDSNQPQHF,TGCAGTGCTGCGACAGGGGATAGCAATCAGCCCCAGCATTTT
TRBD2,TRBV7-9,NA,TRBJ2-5,CAGHTSGQETQYF,TGTGCCGGCCATACTAGCGGCCAAGAGACCCAGTACTTC
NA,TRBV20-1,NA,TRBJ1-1,CSASDAREEWTITEAFF,TGCAGTGCTAGTGACGCCAGGGAGGAGTGGACCATCACTGAAGCTTTCTTT
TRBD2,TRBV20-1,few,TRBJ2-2,CSALGSGRSDTGELFF,TGCAGTGCGCTTGGTAGCGGGAGGTCCGACACCGGGGAGCTGTTTTTT
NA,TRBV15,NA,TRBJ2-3,CATSRVGAVSTDTQYF,TGTGCCACCAGCAGAGTGGGGGCGGTTAGCACAGATACGCAGTATTTT
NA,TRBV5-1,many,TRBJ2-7,CASSLEWGSYEQYF,TGCGCCAGCAGCTTGGAATGGGGTTCCTACGAGCAGTACTTC
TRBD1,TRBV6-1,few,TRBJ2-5,CASGDRETQYF,TGTGCCAGCGGGGACAGAGAGACCCAGTACTTC
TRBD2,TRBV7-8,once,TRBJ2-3,CASSWGEAGGSTDTQYF,TGTGCCAGCAGCTGGGGGGAGGCGGGGGGCAGCACAGATACGCAGTATTTT
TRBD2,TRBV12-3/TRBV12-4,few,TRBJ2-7,CASSPRGGAYEQYF,TGTGCCAGCAGTCCCCGGGGGGGAGCCTACGAGCAGTACTTC
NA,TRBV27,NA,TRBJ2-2,CASTRTVRHGELFF,TGTGCCAGCACCCGGACAGTCCGACACGGGGAGCTGTTTTTT
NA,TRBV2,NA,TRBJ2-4,CASSEVRTDKNIQYF,TGTGCCAGCAGTGAAGTGAGGACAGACAAAAACATTCAGTACTTC
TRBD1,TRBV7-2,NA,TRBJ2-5,CASSPRTGGWGETQYF,TGTGCCAGCAGCCCGAGGACAGGGGGCTGGGGAGAGACCCAGTACTTC